One T cell receptor (beta chain) is described in this entry. This sample is drawn from a study of blood T cell repertoires in COVID-19. Using immunoSEQ multiplex PCR, the repertoire was profiled, and TCRdb retains in-frame clones only, with some absent. The sample contains around 98,000 clones, approximately 88% of which appear only once. The receptor comes from a woman aged 55-75 years with acute or convalescent COVID-19. The sequencing input was peripheral blood.

The CDR3 loop is CASSANYEQYF. CDR3 DNA sequence: TGTGCCAGCAGCGCTAACTACGAGCAGTACTTC. V gene TRBV11-3 combines with J gene TRBJ2-7; D is uncertain. CDR3 size: 11 residues. The germline V gene has CDR1 SGHNT and CDR2 YENEEA. The ends were cut back, 5 bases at V and 3 bases at J, with 5 bases in the middle.